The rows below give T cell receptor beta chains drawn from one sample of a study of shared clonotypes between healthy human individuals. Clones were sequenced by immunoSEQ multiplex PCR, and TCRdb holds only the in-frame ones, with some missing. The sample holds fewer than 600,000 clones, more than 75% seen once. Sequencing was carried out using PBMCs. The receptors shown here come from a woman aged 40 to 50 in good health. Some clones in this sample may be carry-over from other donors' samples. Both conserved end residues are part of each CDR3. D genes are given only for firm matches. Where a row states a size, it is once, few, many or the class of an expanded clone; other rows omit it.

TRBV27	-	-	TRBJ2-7	CASRLVGGRQYF	TGTGCCAGCAGGTTGGTAGGGGGAAGACAGTACTTC
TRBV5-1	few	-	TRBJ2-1	CASSPNRVEEQFF	TGCGCCAGCAGCCCTAACAGGGTTGAGGAGCAGTTCTTC
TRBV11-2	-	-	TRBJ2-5	CASSSLRGLKETQYF	TGTGCCAGCAGCTCCCTGAGAGGGTTGAAGGAGACCCAGTACTTC
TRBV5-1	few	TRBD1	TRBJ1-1	CASRLTGSDTEAFF	TGCGCCAGCAGGTTGACAGGGTCCGACACTGAAGCTTTCTTT
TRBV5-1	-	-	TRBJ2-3	CASSTGQRDTQYF	TGCGCCAGCAGCACAGGACAGCGGGATACGCAGTATTTT
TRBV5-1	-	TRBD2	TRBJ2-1	CASSSSSGAYNEQFF	TGCGCCAGCAGCTCGTCTAGCGGGGCCTACAATGAGCAGTTCTTC
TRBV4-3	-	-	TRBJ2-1	CASSPGKRSYNEQFF	TGCGCCAGCAGCCCAGGGAAGAGGTCCTACAATGAGCAGTTCTTC
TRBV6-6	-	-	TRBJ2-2	CASSPRARASTGELFF	TGTGCCAGCAGTCCCCGGGCCAGGGCTAGTACCGGGGAGCTGTTTTTT
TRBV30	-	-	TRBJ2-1	CAWSVGGRYNEQFF	TGTGCCTGGAGTGTAGGAGGCCGGTACAATGAGCAGTTCTTC
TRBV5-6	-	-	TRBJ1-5	CASSFNRNQPQHF	TGTGCCAGCAGCTTCAATAGGAATCAGCCCCAGCATTTT
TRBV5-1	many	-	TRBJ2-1	CASSLTGPPDEQFF	TGCGCCAGCAGCTTGACGGGGCCCCCAGATGAGCAGTTCTTC
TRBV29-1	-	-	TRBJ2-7	CSVVSGSQYEQYF	TGCAGCGTTGTCTCCGGGAGTCAGTACGAGCAGTACTTC
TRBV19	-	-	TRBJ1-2	CASSISVEQNYGYTF	TGTGCCAGTAGTATCTCGGTCGAACAGAACTATGGCTACACCTTC
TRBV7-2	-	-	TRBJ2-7	CASSPYSSPYEQYF	TGTGCCAGCAGCCCCTACTCTAGCCCCTACGAGCAGTACTTC
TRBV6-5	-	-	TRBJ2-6	CASSYSQLLGANVLTF	TGTGCCAGCAGTTACTCGCAATTGCTTGGGGCCAACGTCCTGACTTTC
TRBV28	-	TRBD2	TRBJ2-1	CASSSSGTSRFEQFF	TGTGCCAGCAGCTCGTCGGGGACTAGCCGGTTTGAGCAGTTCTTC
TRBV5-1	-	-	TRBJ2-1	CASGRGAPRNEQFF	TGCGCCAGCGGCCGAGGGGCCCCGAGGAATGAGCAGTTCTTC
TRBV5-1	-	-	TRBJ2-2	CASSATGTPNTGELFF	TGCGCCAGCAGCGCGACCGGGACTCCGAACACCGGGGAGCTGTTTTTT
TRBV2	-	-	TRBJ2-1	CASTLVGVSYNEQFF	TGTGCCAGCACCCTAGTAGGGGTCTCCTACAATGAGCAGTTCTTC
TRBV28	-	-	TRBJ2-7	CASSLPGGADYEQYF	TGTGCCAGCAGCCTCCCTGGGGGGGCAGACTACGAGCAGTACTTC
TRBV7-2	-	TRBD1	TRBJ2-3	CASSPDRGAHTQYF	TGTGCCAGCAGCCCCGACAGGGGGGCGCATACGCAGTATTTT
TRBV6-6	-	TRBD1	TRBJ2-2	CASSPSTGGTGELFF	TGTGCCAGCAGTCCTTCGACAGGGGGCACCGGGGAGCTGTTTTTT
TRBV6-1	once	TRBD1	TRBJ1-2	CATRSGGVGGYTF	TGTGCCACACGCTCAGGGGGCGTGGGTGGCTACACCTTC
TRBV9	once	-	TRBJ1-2	CASSLGESQRAYTF	TGTGCCAGCAGTTTGGGGGAGTCACAGCGGGCCTACACCTTC
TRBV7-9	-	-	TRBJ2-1	CASSLGGDGSEQFF	TGTGCCAGCAGCTTAGGCGGGGACGGCAGTGAGCAGTTCTTC
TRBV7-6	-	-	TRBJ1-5	CASSLMGEGQPQHF	TGTGCCAGCAGCTTAATGGGGGAAGGTCAGCCCCAGCATTTT
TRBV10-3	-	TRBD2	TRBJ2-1	CAISGTSGNSSYNEQFF	TGTGCCATCAGTGGGACTAGCGGGAATAGCTCCTACAATGAGCAGTTCTTC
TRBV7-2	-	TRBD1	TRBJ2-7	CASSFDRGLYEQYF	TGTGCCAGCAGCTTCGACAGGGGGCTATACGAGCAGTACTTC
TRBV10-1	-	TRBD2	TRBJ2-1	CASSDQTSGRVTPYNEQFF	TGCGCCAGCAGTGACCAGACTAGCGGGAGGGTGACTCCCTACAATGAGCAGTTCTTC
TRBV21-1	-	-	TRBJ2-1	CASSTPSNTTAGGTSYNEQFF	TGTGCCAGCAGTACCCCGTCGAACACAACAGCGGGAGGGACGTCCTACAATGAGCAGTTCTTC
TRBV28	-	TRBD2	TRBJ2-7	CASSPTGTTSSYEQYF	TGTGCCAGCAGTCCAACTGGGACTACCTCCTCCTACGAGCAGTACTTC
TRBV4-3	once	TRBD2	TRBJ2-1	CASSQELAGGYNEQFF	TGCGCCAGCAGCCAAGAACTAGCGGGAGGATACAATGAGCAGTTCTTC
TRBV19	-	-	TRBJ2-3	CASSIEGQGPDTQYF	TGTGCCAGTAGTATAGAAGGGCAGGGTCCAGATACGCAGTATTTT
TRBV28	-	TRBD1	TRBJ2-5	CASSRTGSQETQYF	TGTGCCAGCAGTCGGACAGGGTCCCAAGAGACCCAGTACTTC
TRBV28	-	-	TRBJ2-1	CASSSSAHNHYNEQFF	-
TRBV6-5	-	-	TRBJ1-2	CASSYSSRYRGYTF	TGTGCCAGCAGTTACTCGTCCAGGTATAGGGGCTACACCTTC
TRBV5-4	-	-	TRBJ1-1	CASSRQTVNTEAFF	TGTGCCAGCAGCCGACAGACAGTGAACACTGAAGCTTTCTTT
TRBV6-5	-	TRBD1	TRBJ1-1	CASERDSFGDTEAFF	TGTGCCAGCGAAAGGGACAGCTTTGGAGACACTGAAGCTTTCTTT
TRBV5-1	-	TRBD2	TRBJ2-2	CASSLGTSGRFTGELFF	TGCGCCAGCAGCCTAGGGACTAGCGGGAGGTTCACCGGGGAGCTGTTTTTT
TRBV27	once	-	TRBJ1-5	CASSLVAYSNQPQHF	TGTGCCAGCAGTTTAGTGGCTTATAGCAATCAGCCCCAGCATTTT
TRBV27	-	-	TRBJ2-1	CASSLSGAATYNEQFF	TGTGCCAGCAGTTTATCGGGAGCGGCAACCTACAATGAGCAGTTCTTC
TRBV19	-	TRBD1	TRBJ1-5	CASSPTLQGWQPQHF	TGTGCCAGTAGTCCTACCCTACAGGGGTGGCAGCCCCAGCATTTT